The sequence of this T cell receptor (beta chain) was determined in a study of a mutant IDH1 vaccine in newly diagnosed glioma. Across the study: Of the patients given treatment, approximately 60% were male and approximately 38% were female, and a mean age of approximately 37 years was recorded.

Clones were sequenced by immunoSEQ multiplex PCR, and TCRdb holds only the in-frame ones, with some missing. The sample yields approximately 16,000 clones, 95% to 96% seen once. Time point defined: baseline, week 1 (first vaccination visit). The treatment here: pre-vaccination baseline after standard-of-care therapy. Donor tumors were new WHO grade 3 or 4 IDH1-mutant, ATRX-lost astrocytomas. The germline V gene has CDR1 LNHDA and CDR2 SQIVND (reference sequence). The ends lost 5 bases at V and 9 bases at J; junction bases unmatched: 12. CDR3 length equals 15 residues. As to this clone: No antigen is known for it.

Whole-study findings and limits: Vaccine-induced immune responses were detected in approximately 92% of patients.

The sequence derives from a woman aged 18 to 35 with glioma. Some clones in this sample may be carry-over from other donors' samples. The rearrangement uses TRBV19 and TRBJ2-1; the match to TRBD2 covers 8 bases. Material: peripheral blood mononuclear cells (PBMCs), obtained from a glioma patient treated with radiotherapy, temozolomide or both. CDR3 loop: CASSGLAGTQGEQFF. The DNA of the CDR3 is TGTGCCAGTAGTGGTCTAGCGGGCACCCAGGGTGAGCAGTTCTTC.